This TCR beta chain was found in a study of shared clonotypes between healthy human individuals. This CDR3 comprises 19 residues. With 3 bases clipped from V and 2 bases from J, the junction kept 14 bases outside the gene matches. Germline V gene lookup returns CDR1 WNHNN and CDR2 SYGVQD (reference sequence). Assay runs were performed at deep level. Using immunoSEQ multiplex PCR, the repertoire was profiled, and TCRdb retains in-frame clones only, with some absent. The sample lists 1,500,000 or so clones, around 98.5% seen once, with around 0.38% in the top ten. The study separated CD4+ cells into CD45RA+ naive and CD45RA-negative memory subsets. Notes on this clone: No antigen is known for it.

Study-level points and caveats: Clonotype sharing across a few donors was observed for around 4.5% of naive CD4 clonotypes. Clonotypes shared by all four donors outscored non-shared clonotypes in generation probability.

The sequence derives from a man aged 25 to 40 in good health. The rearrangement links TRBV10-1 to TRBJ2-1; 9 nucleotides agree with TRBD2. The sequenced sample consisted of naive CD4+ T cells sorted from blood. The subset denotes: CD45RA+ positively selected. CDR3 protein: CASSDAGGGRAGAYNEQFF. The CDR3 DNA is TGCGCCAGCAGTGATGCAGGTGGCGGGAGGGCCGGGGCCTACAATGAGCAGTTCTTC.